The 23 T cell receptor beta chains below come from one sample, sequenced in a study of TIL therapy for anti-PD-1-resistant metastatic lung cancer. The immunoSEQ assay was v3. TCRdb's table, derived via immunoSEQ multiplex PCR, lists solely in-frame clones and lacks some. The data hold under 100,000 clones, with around 71% observed a single time. Time point of the sample: pre-treatment sample, taken before nivolumab and TIL therapy. Tumor tissue came from excised metastases, mostly pleural nodules or supraclavicular lymph nodes. The source was tumor tissue, collected at baseline. These TCRs come from a person between 25 and 79 years old with non-small cell lung cancer.

This chain links TRBV29-1 with TRBJ2-3; D is possibly TRBD1 (6 bases). This CDR3 is 15 amino acids long. CDR1 is SQVTM and CDR2 is ANQGSEA in the germline V gene. Trimming left V 5 bases short and J 1 base short, with 16 bases between. In DNA form, the CDR3 reads TGCAGCGTTTCGTTGACAGGTAAAGGCACAGATACGCAGTATTTT. Protein sequence: CSVSLTGKGTDTQYF.

The chain uses TRBV4-1 and TRBJ2-1, with D possibly being TRBD1 (6 bases). The V gene lost 0 bases and the J gene lost 9 bases, with 15 bases spanning the gap. CDR1 is MGHRA and CDR2 is YSYEKL in the germline V gene. This CDR3 contains 15 residues. In DNA form, the CDR3 reads TGCGCCAGCAGCCAAGACGCCACAGGGCTTGCTGAGCAGTTCTTC. This encodes CASSQDATGLAEQFF.

The gene calls are TRBV10-2 and TRBJ2-5; no clear D. Germline-derived CDR1 and CDR2 are WSHSY and SAAADI. The ends were cut back, 2 bases at V and 7 bases at J, with 20 bases in the middle. CDR3 length: 16 residues. In DNA, the CDR3 is TGCGCCAGCAGTGAGCCAGTCACTAACCTTCCGTGGACCCAGTACTTC. Its protein product is CASSEPVTNLPWTQYF.

This chain connects TRBV14 to TRBJ2-7; 8 nucleotides agree with TRBD2. V was clipped by 3 bases and J by 5 bases; unmatched bases: 6. Germline CDR1 is SGHDN and CDR2 is FVKESK. The CDR3 totals 14 residues. This chain's CDR3 is CASSQGLVADEQYF. In DNA form, the CDR3 reads TGTGCCAGCAGCCAGGGACTAGTTGCGGACGAGCAGTACTTC.

This chain connects TRBV7-9 to TRBJ1-4, with D hard to call. This CDR3 has 15 residues. With 8 bases removed from V and 7 bases from J, the gap between germline ends came to 20 bases. Germline CDR1 is SEHNR and CDR2 is FQNEAQ (reference sequence). The chain's CDR3 is CASVLSAGPGEKLFF. CDR3 sequence (DNA): TGTGCCAGCGTCCTGAGTGCGGGCCCTGGTGAAAAACTGTTTTTT. Full variable domain (missing parts from reference TRBV7-9 and TRBJ1-4): DTGVSQNPRHKITKRGQNVTFRCDPISEHNRLYWYRQTLGQGPEFLTYFQNEAQLEKSRLLSDRFSAERPKGSFSTLEIQRTEQGDSAMYLCASVLSAGPGEKLFFGSGTQLSVL.

This clone has only a few counts. This rearrangement joins TRBV3-1 (or the pseudogene TRBV3-2) to TRBJ1-6; no clear D gene. Trimming took 3 bases from V and 7 from J, leaving 13 bases between them. Looked up from germline, CDR1 is LGHDT and CDR2 is YNNKEL (reference sequence). The length of the CDR3 is 15 residues. The CDR3 is CASSHLGGRNSPLHF. DNA for the CDR3: TGTGCCAGCAGCCACCTGGGAGGGCGGAATTCACCCCTCCACTTT.

J is TRBJ2-3 and V is TRBV28, with TRBD2 matching over 8 bases. The germline V gene encodes CDR1 MDHEN and CDR2 SYDVKM. The trim removed 9 bases at V and 2 bases at J, leaving 10 bases unmatched. The CDR3 runs to 15 residues. Here the CDR3 reads CASRGGLGNTDTQYF. The CDR3 region has the DNA TGTGCCAGTCGGGGGGGCCTTGGAAACACAGATACGCAGTATTTT.

The chain carries TRBV5-1 and TRBJ2-3; D gene ambiguous. CDR3 length: 14 residues. Trimming stripped 0 bases from V and 4 bases from J, with 9 bases between. Germline assignment: CDR1 SGHRS and CDR2 YFSETQ. The CDR3 is CASSLEGSADTQYF. The CDR3, as DNA: TGCGCCAGCAGCTTGGAGGGATCGGCAGATACGCAGTATTTT.

In its sample, this clone was seen once. V usage is TRBV5-5 and J usage is TRBJ2-2; D not resolved. V lost 0 bases and J lost 1, with 7 bases in between. The V gene's germline CDR1 is SGHKS and CDR2 YYEKEE (reference sequence). The CDR3 is made up of 15 amino acids. CDR3 loop: CASSLGRVNTGELFF. Here the CDR3 DNA reads TGTGCCAGCAGCTTGGGACGGGTGAACACCGGGGAGCTGTTTTTT.

This clone was picked up one time. This chain connects TRBV27 to TRBJ2-3; TRBD2 matches 8 bases. V lost 4 bases, J lost 1 base, and 10 bases stayed unmatched. The CDR3 is 17 amino acids. Germline loops: CDR1 MNHEY, CDR2 SMNVEV (reference sequence). CDR3 in DNA: TGTGCCAGCAGTTCTCTAAGCGGGAGATTTGGCACAGATACGCAGTATTTT. Amino acids: CASSSLSGRFGTDTQYF.

The rearrangement links TRBV29-1 to TRBJ1-2; TRBD1 matches at 8 bases. Looked up from germline, CDR1 is SQVTM and CDR2 is ANQGSEA. V lost 0 bases to trimming and J lost 6 bases; unmatched junction nucleotides: 3. The CDR3 has 13 amino acids. CDR3 nucleotide sequence: TGCAGCGTTGAAGAATGGACAGGGAATGGCTACACCTTC. Its translation: CSVEEWTGNGYTF. The full variable domain, with the rest looked up from reference TRBV29-1 and TRBJ1-2, is SAVISQKPSRDICQRGTSLTIQCQVDSQVTMMFWYRQQPGQSLTLIATANQGSEATYESGFVIDKFPISRPNLTFSTLTVSNMSPEDSSIYLCSVEEWTGNGYTFGSGTRLTVV.

This rearrangement joins TRBV7-9 to TRBJ2-7; TRBD1 matches at 9 bases. The V segment lost 5 bases and the J segment 5 bases; nucleotides outside the gene matches: 4. The germline gives CDR1 SEHNR, CDR2 FQNEAQ (reference sequence). CDR3 size: 13 residues. The CDR3 nucleotides are TGTGCCAGCAGCAGGGACAGGGAAAACGAGCAGTACTTC. Encoded protein: CASSRDRENEQYF.

The rearrangement joins TRBV28 to TRBJ1-2, with D perhaps matching TRBD1 (6 bases). CDR3 length: 16 residues. Germline CDR1 reads MDHEN; CDR2 reads SYDVKM. V gave up 7 bases and J gave up 8 bases, with 26 bases separating them. The CDR3 bases are TGTGCCAGCACCCTCGGTGGAGGGGGTGGCGTGGTGGGCTACACCTTC. This gives the protein CASTLGGGGGVVGYTF.

The J gene is TRBJ2-3, the V gene TRBV7-8, with 7 bases identical to TRBD1. Germline-derived CDR1 and CDR2 are SGHVS and FQNEAQ. V lost 4 bases to trimming and J lost 5 bases; unmatched junction nucleotides: 0. The CDR3 runs to 12 residues. In DNA, the CDR3 is TGTGCCAGCAGCTCAGGGGGAGATACGCAGTATTTT. It translates to CASSSGGDTQYF.

This rearrangement joins TRBV28 to TRBJ2-7, with TRBD2 as a possible D gene (5 bases). Trimming cost V 5 bases and J 10 bases, with 12 bases left between them. Germline lookup yields CDR1 MDHEN and CDR2 SYDVKM. This CDR3 has 11 residues. This CDR3 is CASSRGPLQYF. The CDR3 DNA sequence: TGTGCCAGCAGTCGAGGGCCTTTACAGTACTTC.

The J gene is TRBJ1-1, the V gene TRBV7-9, with TRBD1 as a possible D gene (5 bases). V lost 4 bases to trimming and J lost 1 base, with 13 bases between them. Germline V gene lookup returns CDR1 SEHNR and CDR2 FQNEAQ (reference sequence). The CDR3 runs to 15 residues. This chain's CDR3 is CASSSSGTGNTEAFF. For the CDR3, the DNA is TGTGCCAGCAGCTCATCCGGGACCGGGAACACTGAAGCTTTCTTT.

J is TRBJ1-2 and V is TRBV6-1; D is unclear. Trimming shortened V by 0 bases and J by 5 bases, and 13 bases separated the two germline ends. Germline V gene sequence: CDR1 MNHNS, CDR2 SASEGT. The CDR3 totals 15 residues. CDR3 loop: CASSEAGLQLYGYTF. The CDR3 DNA is TGTGCCAGCAGTGAAGCAGGGCTCCAGCTTTATGGCTACACCTTC.

Only a few counts were recorded for this clone. The V call is TRBV30, the J call TRBJ2-2; D gene unclear. V gave up 2 bases and J gave up 5 bases, with 12 bases separating them. Germline lookup yields CDR1 GTSNPN and CDR2 SVGIG (reference sequence). This CDR3 spans 14 amino acids. CDR3 region: CAWSLIGRTGELFF. DNA for the CDR3: TGTGCCTGGAGTTTAATAGGGCGGACCGGGGAGCTGTTTTTT. Full variable domain (remainder filled in from reference TRBV30 and TRBJ2-2): SQTIHQWPATLVQPVGSPLSLECTVEGTSNPNLYWYRQAAGRGLQLLFYSVGIGQISSEVPQNLSASRPQDRQFILSSKKLLLSDSGFYLCAWSLIGRTGELFFGEGSRLTVL.

The gene calls are TRBV25-1 and TRBJ1-1; D remains ambiguous. The CDR3 is made up of 14 amino acids. The V end was cut by 1 base, the J end by 3 bases, with 9 bases between. Germline V gene lookup returns CDR1 MGHDK and CDR2 SYGVNS. The CDR3 region has the DNA TGTGCCAGCAGTGAATCTGGAAGGCACACTGAAGCTTTCTTT. As protein: CASSESGRHTEAFF.

This clone is a singleton in its sample. The chain uses TRBV7-3 and TRBJ2-3, with 8 bases identical to TRBD2. From germline, CDR1 is SGHTA and CDR2 FQGTGA. CDR3 length: 15 amino acids. Unmatched junction bases numbered 12, after V lost 6 bases and J lost 7 bases. CDR3 in amino acids: CASSRRGGNEYTQYF. In nucleotides, the CDR3 is TGTGCCAGCAGTCGACGGGGGGGCAATGAATATACGCAGTATTTT.

The CDR3, as DNA: TGTGCCAGTAGGAGGAGATCGGATCTGATTAATGATAATCAGCCCCAGCATTTT. Its protein is CASRRRSDLINDNQPQHF. This rearrangement joins TRBV19 to TRBJ1-5; no clear D. There are 18 residues in the CDR3. Trimming cost V 6 bases and J 4 bases, with 25 bases left between them. Germline CDR1 LNHDA, CDR2 SQIVND (reference sequence).

This chain joins TRBV7-2 and TRBJ1-1; D ambiguous. V dropped 0 bases and J dropped 6 bases, with 5 bases sitting between them. The CDR3 has 12 residues. Germline V gene lookup returns CDR1 SGHTA and CDR2 FQGNSA. CDR3 loop: CASSLAWSEAFF. The CDR3 DNA reads as TGTGCCAGCAGCTTAGCATGGTCTGAAGCTTTCTTT.

The chain uses TRBV6-5 and TRBJ1-5, with D tentatively TRBD1 (6 bases). Trimming removed 6 bases from V and 0 bases from J, with 12 bases in between. This CDR3 has 15 amino acids. Germline V lookup: CDR1 MNHEY, CDR2 SVGAGI. The CDR3 DNA reads TGTGCCAGCAGCCAGGGGACCTATAGCAATCAGCCCCAGCATTTT. Residues: CASSQGTYSNQPQHF.